These T cell receptor beta chains were read from a single sample in a study of blood T cell repertoires in COVID-19. Measured with immunoSEQ multiplex PCR; TCRdb has only the in-frame clones, and not every one. The table includes approximately 220,000 clones, 70% to 85% detected once. Sequenced sample: PBMCs or T cells enriched from blood (not recorded which). The receptor set was obtained from a middle-aged woman with acute COVID-19. CDR3s include the opening cysteine and the closing phenylalanine or tryptophan. D genes are given only for firm matches. Size is omitted from some rows. Given values are once, few, many or a class for expanded clones.

abundance,v_gene,j_gene,d_gene,CDR3aa,CDR3nt
.,TRBV2,TRBJ2-7,.,CASGQNSYEQYF,TGTGCCAGCGGCCAAAACTCCTACGAGCAGTACTTC
.,TRBV9,TRBJ1-2,TRBD1,CASSVEVGGGSYGYTF,TGTGCCAGCAGCGTAGAGGTAGGGGGCGGAAGCTATGGCTACACCTTC
.,TRBV23-1,TRBJ2-1,.,CASSHYYNEQFF,TGCGCCAGCAGTCACTACTACAATGAGCAGTTCTTC
once,TRBV6-1,TRBJ1-2,TRBD1,CASSEGQGAWINGYTF,TGTGCCAGCAGTGAGGGACAGGGGGCCTGGATCAATGGCTACACCTTC
.,TRBV6-5,TRBJ2-7,.,CASSRGTYYEQYF,TGTGCCAGCAGTCGCGGGACTTACTACGAGCAGTACTTC
.,TRBV2,TRBJ1-1,TRBD1,CACGQGAPTEAFF,TGTGCCTGCGGACAGGGGGCGCCCACTGAAGCTTTCTTT
few,TRBV15,TRBJ2-5,TRBD2,CATSSRGGGETQYF,TGTGCCACCAGCAGCCGGGGGGGCGGGGAGACCCAGTACTTC
once,TRBV19,TRBJ2-7,.,CASSLSGSSYEQYF,TGTGCCAGTAGCCTCAGCGGATCCTCCTACGAGCAGTACTTC
.,TRBV7-9,TRBJ1-2,.,CASSLALRAGDGYTF,TGTGCCAGCAGCTTAGCCTTGAGGGCGGGTGATGGCTACACCTTC
.,TRBV6-5,TRBJ1-6,TRBD1,CASRGQGANSPLHF,TGTGCCAGCAGAGGACAGGGGGCGAATTCACCCCTCCACTTT
once,TRBV28,TRBJ1-1,.,CASSIGGPGKAFF,TGTGCCAGCAGCATAGGGGGACCAGGAAAAGCTTTCTTT
.,TRBV19,TRBJ2-5,.,CASQDIPGGTQYF,TGTGCCAGCCAGGATATACCCGGGGGGACCCAGTACTTC
.,TRBV7-9,TRBJ2-2,.,CASSPRELPNTGELFF,TGTGCCAGCAGCCCACGGGAGTTACCCAACACCGGGGAGCTGTTTTTT
.,TRBV28,TRBJ1-5,.,CASTYVRASNQPQHF,TGTGCCAGCACCTACGTCAGGGCCAGCAATCAGCCCCAGCATTTT
.,TRBV19,TRBJ1-4,TRBD1,CASSWTGQHEKLFF,TGTGCCAGTAGTTGGACAGGGCAACATGAAAAACTGTTTTTT
.,TRBV7-3,TRBJ2-1,TRBD2,CASSLGGIAGVAEQFF,TGTGCCAGCAGCCTAGGTGGGATAGCGGGAGTTGCTGAGCAGTTCTTC
.,TRBV27,TRBJ2-7,TRBD2,CASSFGTSGGSEQYF,TGTGCCAGCAGCTTCGGGACTAGCGGAGGGAGCGAGCAGTACTTC
.,TRBV30,TRBJ2-7,.,CAWNTDYEQYF,TGTGCCTGGAACACCGACTACGAGCAGTACTTC
.,TRBV14,TRBJ2-1,.,CASSQGPPRGSYNEQFF,TGTGCCAGCAGCCAAGGGCCTCCTCGGGGCTCCTACAATGAGCAGTTCTTC
.,TRBV9,TRBJ2-2,.,CASSKYPQGPGELFF,TGTGCCAGCAGCAAATATCCACAGGGCCCCGGGGAGCTGTTTTTT
few,TRBV29-1,TRBJ2-1,TRBD2,CSVDLQREGSYNEQFF,TGCAGCGTTGACCTTCAGCGGGAGGGTTCCTACAATGAGCAGTTCTTC
.,TRBV2,TRBJ2-7,TRBD2,CASSERLAGEVELYEQYF,TGTGCCAGCAGTGAACGTCTAGCGGGAGAGGTTGAACTCTACGAGCAGTACTTC
.,TRBV19,TRBJ1-1,.,CASSTGATEAFF,TGTGCCAGTAGTACGGGTGCCACTGAAGCTTTCTTT
.,TRBV5-1,TRBJ1-5,.,CASSSGTYNQPQHF,TGCGCCAGCAGCTCCGGGACTTACAATCAGCCCCAGCATTTT
.,TRBV5-1,TRBJ2-7,.,CASSPTGQGTYEQYF,TGCGCCAGCAGTCCGACGGGTCAGGGGACGTACGAGCAGTACTTC
.,TRBV7-2,TRBJ1-5,.,CASSSRGSNQPQHF,TGTGCCAGCAGCTCCAGGGGTAGCAATCAGCCCCAGCATTTT
.,TRBV3-1/TRBV3-2,TRBJ2-2,TRBD2,CASSLYRTRRDTGELFF,TGTGCCAGCAGCCTTTATAGGACTAGGAGAGACACCGGGGAGCTGTTTTTT
once,TRBV5-1,TRBJ2-3,TRBD1,CASSSTGYGTDTQYF,TGCGCCAGCAGCTCGACAGGGTACGGCACAGATACGCAGTATTTT
.,TRBV6-1,TRBJ1-1,.,CASSDTQGRAFF,TGTGCCAGCAGTGATACACAGGGTAGAGCTTTCTTT
.,TRBV18,TRBJ1-2,.,CASSPPEARLAYTF,TGTGCCAGCTCACCACCGGAGGCGAGGCTTGCCTACACCTTC
.,TRBV6-6,TRBJ2-7,TRBD2,CASSYGEGPDEQYF,TGTGCCAGCAGTTACGGGGAGGGTCCGGACGAGCAGTACTTC
.,TRBV5-5,TRBJ2-6,.,CASSFLSLISGANVLTF,TGTGCCAGCAGCTTCTTAAGCTTGATATCTGGGGCCAACGTCCTGACTTTC
.,TRBV18,TRBJ2-7,.,CASSPGPRGEQYF,TGTGCCAGCTCACCCGGACCTCGGGGTGAGCAGTACTTC
.,TRBV7-7,TRBJ2-2,TRBD1,CASSLATQGAPGELFF,TGTGCCAGCAGCTTAGCCACACAGGGGGCCCCCGGGGAGCTGTTTTTT
.,TRBV4-3,TRBJ2-3,TRBD2,CASSQVLAGALTDTQYF,TGCGCCAGCAGCCAAGTGCTAGCGGGGGCGCTCACAGATACGCAGTATTTT
.,TRBV19,TRBJ1-1,.,CASIDTLNTEAFF,TGTGCCAGTATAGACACCTTGAACACTGAAGCTTTCTTT
.,TRBV27,TRBJ2-5,.,CASSWGGRTETQYF,TGTGCCAGCAGTTGGGGGGGGCGGACGGAGACCCAGTACTTC
.,TRBV11-3,TRBJ2-6,.,CASSRGATGANVLTF,TGTGCCAGCAGTCGGGGGGCAACTGGGGCCAACGTCCTGACTTTC
.,TRBV7-9,TRBJ2-1,TRBD2,CASSVAQTSADEQFF,TGTGCCAGCAGCGTAGCACAGACTAGCGCCGATGAGCAGTTCTTC
.,TRBV10-1,TRBJ2-3,.,CASSRRSSSTDTQYF,TGCGCCAGCAGTCGCCGAAGCTCTAGCACAGATACGCAGTATTTT
.,TRBV5-1,TRBJ2-7,TRBD1,CASSLESLRDSFYEQYF,TGCGCCAGCAGCTTGGAGAGCCTCCGGGACAGCTTCTACGAGCAGTACTTC
once,TRBV3-1/TRBV3-2,TRBJ2-5,.,CASSPSPPAGETQYF,TGTGCCAGCAGCCCCTCCCCACCAGCGGGAGAGACCCAGTACTTC
once,TRBV7-2,TRBJ2-1,TRBD2,CASSSPGTSAREQFF,TGTGCCAGCAGCTCCCCCGGGACTAGCGCACGTGAGCAGTTCTTC
.,TRBV12-2,TRBJ1-3,.,CASRLARRDSGNTIYF,TGTGCAAGTCGCTTAGCTCGGCGGGACTCTGGAAACACCATATATTTT
.,TRBV1,TRBJ2-3,.,CTSTWLAGGGDTQYF,TGCACCAGCACCTGGCTAGCGGGGGGTGGGGATACGCAGTATTTT
.,TRBV29-1,TRBJ2-1,.,CSVEGSGETLYNEQFF,TGCAGCGTTGAAGGTTCTGGGGAGACTCTATACAATGAGCAGTTCTTC
.,TRBV3-1/TRBV3-2,TRBJ1-2,.,CASSRAGSANYGYTF,TGTGCCAGCAGCCGAGCCGGGTCAGCTAACTATGGCTACACCTTC
.,TRBV6-4,TRBJ2-2,.,CASTFGTGELFF,TGTGCCAGCACCTTCGGCACCGGGGAGCTGTTTTTT
.,TRBV7-2,TRBJ2-1,TRBD2,CASSLERGGHNEQFF,TGTGCCAGCAGCTTAGAGCGGGGGGGACACAATGAGCAGTTCTTC
.,TRBV2,TRBJ1-5,.,CASSEAAGSNQPQHF,TGTGCCAGCAGTGAAGCAGCCGGTAGCAATCAGCCCCAGCATTTT
.,TRBV6-6,TRBJ1-1,TRBD1,CASSTHGQGQSEAFF,TGTGCCAGCAGTACCCACGGACAGGGGCAATCTGAAGCTTTCTTT
.,TRBV19,TRBJ2-5,.,CATQGRGRQETQYF,TGTGCTACCCAGGGTAGGGGTCGGCAAGAGACCCAGTACTTC
.,TRBV6-5,TRBJ1-2,TRBD1,CASSATPGGSYGYTF,TGTGCCAGCAGCGCTACTCCAGGGGGCAGCTATGGCTACACCTTC
.,TRBV29-1,TRBJ1-1,.,CSVEDRGLLHTEAFF,TGCAGCGTTGAAGATCGTGGCCTTCTCCACACTGAAGCTTTCTTT
.,TRBV2,TRBJ1-4,.,CASSEAGVATNEKLFF,TGTGCCAGCAGTGAAGCGGGAGTCGCAACTAATGAAAAACTGTTTTTT
once,TRBV27,TRBJ2-5,TRBD1,CASSVNPGQYQETQYF,TGTGCCAGCAGTGTCAATCCGGGACAGTACCAAGAGACCCAGTACTTC